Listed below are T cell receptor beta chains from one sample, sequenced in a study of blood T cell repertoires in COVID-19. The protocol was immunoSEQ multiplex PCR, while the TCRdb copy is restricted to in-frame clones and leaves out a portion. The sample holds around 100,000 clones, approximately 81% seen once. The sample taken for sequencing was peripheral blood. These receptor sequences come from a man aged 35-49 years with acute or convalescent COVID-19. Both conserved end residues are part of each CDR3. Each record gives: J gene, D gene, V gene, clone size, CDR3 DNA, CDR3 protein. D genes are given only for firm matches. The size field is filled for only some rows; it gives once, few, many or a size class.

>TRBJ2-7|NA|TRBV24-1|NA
TGTGCCACCAGTGATTCGACAGGCTCCTACGAGCAGTACTTC
CATSDSTGSYEQYF
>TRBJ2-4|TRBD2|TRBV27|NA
TGTGCCAGCACCACCCTGGGGGTGGGGGGGAACATCCAGTACTTC
CASTTLGVGGNIQYF
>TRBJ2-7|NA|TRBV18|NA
TGTGCCAGCTCACCCTTGCTAGGACGGGGGCAGTACTTC
CASSPLLGRGQYF
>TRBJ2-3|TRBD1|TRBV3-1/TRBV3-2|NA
TGTGCCAGCACCCCAAGTAGGACAGGGGCCCGCACAGATACGCAGTATTTT
CASTPSRTGARTDTQYF
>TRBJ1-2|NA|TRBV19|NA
TGTGCCAGTAGTATAGAGGGACTGGTAAACTATGGCTACACCTTC
CASSIEGLVNYGYTF
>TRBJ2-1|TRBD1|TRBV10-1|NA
TGCGCCAGTTCCGACAGGGTGGACAATGAGCAGTTCTTC
CASSDRVDNEQFF
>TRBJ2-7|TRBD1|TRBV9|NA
TGTGCCAGCAGCGACATGGGACAGGGGGGCGAGCAGTACTTC
CASSDMGQGGEQYF
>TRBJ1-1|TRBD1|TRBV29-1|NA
TGCAGCGAGAAGGACAGGCCGGGCACTGAAGCTTTCTTT
CSEKDRPGTEAFF
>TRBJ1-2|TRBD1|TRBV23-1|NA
TGCGCCAGCAGTCAGGCCGGGACAGGCGGAGTCGGCTACACCTTC
CASSQAGTGGVGYTF
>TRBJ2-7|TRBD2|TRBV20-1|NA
TGCAGTGCTAGTAAAACACCGGGACTAGCGGGGATTCTGTCCTACGAGCAGTACTTC
CSASKTPGLAGILSYEQYF
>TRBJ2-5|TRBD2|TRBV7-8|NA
TGTGCCAGCAGCACCCTAGCGGGGGGAGAGACCCAGTACTTC
CASSTLAGGETQYF
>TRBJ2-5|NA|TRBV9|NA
TGTGCCAGCAGCCGGAGGTTGGGAGACGAGACCCAGTACTTC
CASSRRLGDETQYF
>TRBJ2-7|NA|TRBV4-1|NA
TGCGCCAGCAGCCAAGTGGGGCTGGGAAGGTACGAGCAGTACTTC
CASSQVGLGRYEQYF
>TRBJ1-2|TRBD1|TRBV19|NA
TGTGCCAGTAGTTTAGGACAGGTCTTCACCTTC
CASSLGQVFTF
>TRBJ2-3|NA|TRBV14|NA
TGTGCCAGCAGCCAGGGGCGAACGAGACTTTCTAGCACAGATACGCAGTATTTT
CASSQGRTRLSSTDTQYF
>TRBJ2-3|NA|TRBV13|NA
TGTGCCAGCAGCCCACCTTGGGGGGACAGTCAGACAGATACGCAGTATTTT
CASSPPWGDSQTDTQYF
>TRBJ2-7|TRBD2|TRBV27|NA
TGTGCCAGCAGTTTTTCTAGCGGGGGGTCTTACGAGCAGTACTTC
CASSFSSGGSYEQYF
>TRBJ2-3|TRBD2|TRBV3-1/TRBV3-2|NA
TGTGCCAGCAGCCGCCCGACTAGCTACCTTAACACAGATACGCAGTATTTT
CASSRPTSYLNTDTQYF
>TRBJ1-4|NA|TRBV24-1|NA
TGTGCCACTAGCCCGGGTTACCCGAATGAAAAACTGTTTTTT
CATSPGYPNEKLFF
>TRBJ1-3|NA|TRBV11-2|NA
TGTGCCAGCAGCTTCCCTAGCCGGGGGGATCTGGGAAACACCATATATTTT
CASSFPSRGDLGNTIYF
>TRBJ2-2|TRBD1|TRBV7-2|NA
TGTGCCAGCAGCGCGGACAGGGGGACCGGGGAGCTGTTTTTT
CASSADRGTGELFF
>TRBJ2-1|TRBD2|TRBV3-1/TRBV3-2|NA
TGTGCCAGCAGCCAAGATTCCCAGCGGGGGGCCTACAATGAGCAGTTCTTC
CASSQDSQRGAYNEQFF
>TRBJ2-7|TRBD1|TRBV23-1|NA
TGCGCCAGCAGGCCCCCCTACAGACAGGGTTTCTACGAGCAGTACTTC
CASRPPYRQGFYEQYF
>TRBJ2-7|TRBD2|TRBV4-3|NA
TGCGCCAGCAGCCAGAGCGGGGGGGCTTACGAGCAGTACTTC
CASSQSGGAYEQYF
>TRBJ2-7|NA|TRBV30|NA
TGTGCCTGGAGAGCGCCATCATTAAGCTCCTACGAGCAGTACTTC
CAWRAPSLSSYEQYF
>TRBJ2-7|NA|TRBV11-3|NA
TGTGCCAGCAGCTTAGGTCAGGACGAGCAGTACTTC
CASSLGQDEQYF
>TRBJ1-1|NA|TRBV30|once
TGTGCCTGGAGCCAGGGTTGGAACACTGAAGCTTTCTTT
CAWSQGWNTEAFF
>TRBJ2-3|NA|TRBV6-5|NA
TGTGCCAGCAGTACCTCGAGAGGGGATACGCAGTATTTT
CASSTSRGDTQYF
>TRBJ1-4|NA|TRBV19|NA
TGTGCCAGTAGTATTGGATCCGGGGTGGGTAATGAAAAACTGTTTTTT
CASSIGSGVGNEKLFF